This entry describes one T cell receptor (beta chain). Assay used: immunoSEQ multiplex PCR; TCRdb lists only in-frame clones, some missing. The sample shows tens of thousands of clones, 85% to 95% of them seen only once. This specimen comes from a study of cytomegalovirus exposure and HLA in healthy donors. The source of this sequence is a woman under 30 in good health and CMV-seronegative. Input material: PBMCs.

As DNA, the CDR3 is TGTGCCAGCTCACCAATTCCAGGGCCGAACACTGAAGCTTTCTTT. Its translation is CASSPIPGPNTEAFF. The chain carries TRBV18 and TRBJ1-1; D might be TRBD1 (5 bases). Looked up from germline, CDR1 is KGHSH and CDR2 is LQKENI. This CDR3 is 15 amino acids long. V was trimmed by 2 bases and J by 1 base, leaving 11 bases between them.